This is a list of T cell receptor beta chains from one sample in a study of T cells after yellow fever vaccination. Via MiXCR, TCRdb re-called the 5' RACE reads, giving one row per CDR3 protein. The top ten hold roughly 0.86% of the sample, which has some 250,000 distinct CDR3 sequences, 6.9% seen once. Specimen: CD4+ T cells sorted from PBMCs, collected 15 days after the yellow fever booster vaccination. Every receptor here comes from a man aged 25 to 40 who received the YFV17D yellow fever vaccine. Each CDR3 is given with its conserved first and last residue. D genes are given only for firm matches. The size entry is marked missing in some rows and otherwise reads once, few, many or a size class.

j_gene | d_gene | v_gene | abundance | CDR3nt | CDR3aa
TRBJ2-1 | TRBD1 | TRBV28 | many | TGTGCCAGCAGTCCCCCGGGACAGGGCAATGAGCAGTTCTTC | CASSPPGQGNEQFF
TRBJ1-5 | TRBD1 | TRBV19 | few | TGTGCCAGTAGTCAGGGAGGGGGCCTCAATCAGCCCCAGCATTTT | CASSQGGGLNQPQHF
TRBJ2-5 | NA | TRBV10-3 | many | TGTGCCATCAGCCCCGGACCCAGGGAGACCCAGTACTTC | CAISPGPRETQYF
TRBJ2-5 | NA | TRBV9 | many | TGTGCCAGCAGCGTAGATCCAGGGCCCCAAGAGACCCAGTACTTC | CASSVDPGPQETQYF
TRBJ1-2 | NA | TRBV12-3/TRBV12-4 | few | TGTGCCAGCGGTTTAAAAGGGGATCTTGGCTACACCTTC | CASGLKGDLGYTF
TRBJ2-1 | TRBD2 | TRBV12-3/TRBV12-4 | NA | TGTGCCAGCACCCCGGGACTAGCGGGATCCAATGAGCAGTTCTTC | CASTPGLAGSNEQFF
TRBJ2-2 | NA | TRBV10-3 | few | TGTGCCATCAGCGGGAGAGGAGACACCGGGGAGCTGTTTTTT | CAISGRGDTGELFF
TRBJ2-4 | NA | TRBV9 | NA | TGTGCCAGCAGCGTAGGTCCCACCCCTCTGGACATTCAGTACTTC | CASSVGPTPLDIQYF
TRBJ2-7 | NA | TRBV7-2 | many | TGTGCCAGCAGCGCAGACAGCTCCTACGAGCAGTACTTC | CASSADSSYEQYF
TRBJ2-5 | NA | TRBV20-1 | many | TGCAGTGCTAGGGATTGGCAAGAGACCCAGTACTTC | CSARDWQETQYF
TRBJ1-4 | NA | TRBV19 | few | TGTGCCAGTAGAGCGCAGGGCGATAATGAAAAACTGTTTTTT | CASRAQGDNEKLFF
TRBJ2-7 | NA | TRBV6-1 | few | TGTGCCAGCAGACCTGGGGGGCTCAACTACGAGCAGTACTTC | CASRPGGLNYEQYF
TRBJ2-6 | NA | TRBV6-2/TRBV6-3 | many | TGTGCCAGCAGTTGGAACAGGGTCCCCTCCAACGTCCTGACTTTC | CASSWNRVPSNVLTF
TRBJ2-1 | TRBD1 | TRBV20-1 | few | TGCAGTGCTAGTGTATCCACAGGGGAGATCTTC | CSASVSTGEIF
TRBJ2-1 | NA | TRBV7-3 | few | TGTGCCAGCAGCACGAGAGGGTACAATGAGCAGTTCTTC | CASSTRGYNEQFF
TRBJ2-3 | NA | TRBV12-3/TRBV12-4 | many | TGTGCCAGCAGCCAAGGGCCCGGCGGTACGCAGTATTTT | CASSQGPGGTQYF
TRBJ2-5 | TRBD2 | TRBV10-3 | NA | TGTGCCATTTCCCCTAGCGGGGCCCAAGAGACCCAGTACTTC | CAISPSGAQETQYF
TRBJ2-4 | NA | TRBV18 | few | TGTGCCAGCTCACCCCTTTTGACTGGGGGGAACATTCAGTACTTC | CASSPLLTGGNIQYF
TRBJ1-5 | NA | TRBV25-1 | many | TGTGCCAGCAGTGCGTGGGAGAGCAATCAGCCCCAGCATTTT | CASSAWESNQPQHF
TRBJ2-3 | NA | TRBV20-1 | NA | TGCAGTGCTAGAGTTGACAGCACAGATACGCAGTATTTT | CSARVDSTDTQYF
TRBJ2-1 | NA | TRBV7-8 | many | TGTGCCAGCAGCCCTCCGACTAGTCGGTCCTACAATGAGCAGTTCTTC | CASSPPTSRSYNEQFF
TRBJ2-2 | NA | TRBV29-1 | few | TGCAGCGTTGGATGGGTCGGGGAGCTGTTTTTT | CSVGWVGELFF
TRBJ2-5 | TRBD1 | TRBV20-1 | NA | TGCAGTGCTGGAGATGGAAGACAGGGGGGAGAGACCCAGTACTTC | CSAGDGRQGGETQYF
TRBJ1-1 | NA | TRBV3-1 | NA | TGTGCCAGCAGCCAAGCACCCGGTTGGGTTGAAGCTTTCTTT | CASSQAPGWVEAFF
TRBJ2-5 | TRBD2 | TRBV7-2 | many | TGTGCCAGCAGCCGAAGAGGCGCGGGAGTCGTAGAGACCCAGTACTTC | CASSRRGAGVVETQYF
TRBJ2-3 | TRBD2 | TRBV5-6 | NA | TGTGCCAGCAGCTTTCAGCGGGAGGGCCGGTATTTT | CASSFQREGRYF
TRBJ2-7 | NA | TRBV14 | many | TGTGCCAGCAGCCCTCACGTCTACGAGCAGTACTTC | CASSPHVYEQYF
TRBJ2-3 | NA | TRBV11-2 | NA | TGTGCCAGCTCTCTGATTGACGGGCTAGCGGCATGGGGGGGCACAGATATGCAGTATTTT | CASSLIDGLAAWGGTDMQYF
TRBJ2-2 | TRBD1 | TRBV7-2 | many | TGTGCCAGCAGCTTAGGGGCAGGGGGTCGGGAGCTGTTTTTT | CASSLGAGGRELFF
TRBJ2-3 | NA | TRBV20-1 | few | TGCAGTGCTAGAAGACCCGGTAAGGGACTGACAGATACGCAGTATTTT | CSARRPGKGLTDTQYF
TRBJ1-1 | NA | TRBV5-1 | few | TGCGCCAGCAGCGAAACCGGGACCGAGGACACTGAAGCTTTCTTT | CASSETGTEDTEAFF
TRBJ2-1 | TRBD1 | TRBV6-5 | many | TGTGCCAGCGGCCGGATGGGACAGGGTAAAAATGAGCAGTTCTTC | CASGRMGQGKNEQFF
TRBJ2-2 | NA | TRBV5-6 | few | TGTGCCAGCAGCATGGCCGGGGAGCTGTTTTTT | CASSMAGELFF
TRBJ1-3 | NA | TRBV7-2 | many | TGTGCCAGCAGCCAGGCTGGAAACACCATATATTTT | CASSQAGNTIYF
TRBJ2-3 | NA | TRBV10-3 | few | TGTGCCATCGGCGAACATGGCACAGATACGCAGTATTTT | CAIGEHGTDTQYF
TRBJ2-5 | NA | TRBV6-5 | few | TGTGCCAGCAGTTCCCCAGGGGGGGGAGAGACCCAGTACTTC | CASSSPGGGETQYF
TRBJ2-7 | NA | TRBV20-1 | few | TGCAGTGCCAAGCCCTGGAGTAGCAACTACGAGCAGTACTTC | CSAKPWSSNYEQYF
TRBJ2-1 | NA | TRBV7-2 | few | TGTGCCAGCAGCTTAAGCGGATTTGAGCAGTTCTTC | CASSLSGFEQFF
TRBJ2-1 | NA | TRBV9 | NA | TGTGCCATCAGCGCAGGGGAGTGGGAAAACTCCTACAATGAGCAGTTCTTC | CAISAGEWENSYNEQFF
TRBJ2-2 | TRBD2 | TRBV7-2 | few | TGTGCCAGCAGCTTCACTAGCGGAGGCACCGGGGAGCTGTTTTTT | CASSFTSGGTGELFF
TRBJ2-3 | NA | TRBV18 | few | TGTGCCAGCTCACCAACTTTCGGACGTACAGATACGCAGTATTTT | CASSPTFGRTDTQYF
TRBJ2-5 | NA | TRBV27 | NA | TGTGCCAGCAGTCCAGGACAGCTTCCGTACCAAGAGACCCAGTACTTC | CASSPGQLPYQETQYF
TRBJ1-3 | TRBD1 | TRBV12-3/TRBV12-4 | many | TGTGCCAGCAGTAAATCCGGGACAGGGAGTTCCTCTGGAAACACCATATATTTT | CASSKSGTGSSSGNTIYF
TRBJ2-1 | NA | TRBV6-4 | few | TGTGCCAGCAGTGACTCAAGCGTTCGGGGTGAGCAGTTCTTC | CASSDSSVRGEQFF
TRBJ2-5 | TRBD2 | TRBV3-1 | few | TGTGCCAGCAGCCACGCGGGAGGGGGAACCCAAGAGACCCAGTACTTC | CASSHAGGGTQETQYF
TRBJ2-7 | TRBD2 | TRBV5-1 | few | TGCGCCAGCAGCTGGGGGGGGACCCTCTACGAGCAGTACTTC | CASSWGGTLYEQYF
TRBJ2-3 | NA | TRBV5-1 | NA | TGCGCCAGCAGCTTAATCAGACAGGCCCGCACAGATACGCAGTATTTT | CASSLIRQARTDTQYF
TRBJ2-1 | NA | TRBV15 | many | TGTGCCACCAGCAGAGACCGGGGCAGGGAGGCCAATGAGCAGTTCTTC | CATSRDRGREANEQFF
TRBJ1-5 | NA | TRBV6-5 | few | TGTGCCAGCAGTTACTCGCGGTGGGGTCAGCCCCAGCATTTT | CASSYSRWGQPQHF
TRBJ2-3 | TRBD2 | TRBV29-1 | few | TGCAGCGTTGAGGGGACTAGCGGGAAAACAGATACGCAGTATTTT | CSVEGTSGKTDTQYF
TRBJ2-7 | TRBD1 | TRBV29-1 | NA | TGCGCTCTCGCGGGACAGGGAGGTCTCGATCGGTACTTC | CALAGQGGLDRYF
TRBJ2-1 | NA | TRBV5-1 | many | TGCGCCAGCAGTTCAGACTACAATGAGCAGTTCTTC | CASSSDYNEQFF
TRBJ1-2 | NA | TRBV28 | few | TGTGCCAGCAGTCCAGGGAATGCTAACTATGGCTACACCTTC | CASSPGNANYGYTF
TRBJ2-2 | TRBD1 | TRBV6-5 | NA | TGTGCCAGCAGCCCACAGGGGGGGGAGCTGTTTTTT | CASSPQGGELFF
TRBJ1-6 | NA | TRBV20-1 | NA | TGCAGTGCTATGGGGACGTATAATTCACCCCTCCACTTT | CSAMGTYNSPLHF
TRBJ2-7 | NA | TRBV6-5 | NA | TGTGCCAGCAGTAAAGATTTGAGGCAGTACTTC | CASSKDLRQYF